This record concerns one T cell receptor (beta chain) sequence. Its antigen remains unknown. This sample is part of a study of beta chain features in type 1 diabetes. cDNA synthesis used the whole RNA isolate, giving expressed TCRB sequences. Sequenced by immunoSEQ multiplex PCR; TCRdb stores in-frame clones only, minus some. Of under 300,000 clones in the sample, approximately 24% are singletons; the top ten hold 0.012%. General observations from the study: Moderately but significantly shorter TCRB CDR3s were found in Type 1 diabetes patients in all four CD4+ subsets.

The specimen was naive CD4+ T cells from blood. This TCR was recovered from a woman aged 30 to 39 with type 1 diabetes.

The CDR3 DNA sequence: TGTGCCAGCAGCCCAGGAACTAGCGGGAGGTTCACAGATACGCAGTATTTT. This codes for CASSPGTSGRFTDTQYF. The V and J genes are TRBV4-2 and TRBJ2-3; 12 nucleotides agree with TRBD2. The CDR3 runs to 17 residues. The V and J ends lost 4 bases and 2 bases, in that order; junction bases with no gene match: 7. Per germline, CDR1 LGHNA and CDR2 YNFKEQ.